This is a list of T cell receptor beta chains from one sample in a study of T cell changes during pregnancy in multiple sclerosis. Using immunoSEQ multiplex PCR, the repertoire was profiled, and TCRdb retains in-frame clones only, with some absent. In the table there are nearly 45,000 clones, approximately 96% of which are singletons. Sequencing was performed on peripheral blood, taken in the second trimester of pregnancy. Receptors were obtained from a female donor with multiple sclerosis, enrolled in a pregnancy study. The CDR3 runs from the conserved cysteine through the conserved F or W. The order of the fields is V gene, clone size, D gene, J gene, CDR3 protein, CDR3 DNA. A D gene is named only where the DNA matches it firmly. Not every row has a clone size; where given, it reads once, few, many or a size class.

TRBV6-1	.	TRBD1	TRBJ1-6	CASSERTGRDSPLHF	TGTGCCAGCAGTGAACGGACAGGTCGGGATTCACCCCTCCACTTT
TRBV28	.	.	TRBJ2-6	CASSRVSVTGANVLTF	TGTGCCAGCAGCCGCGTGAGTGTCACTGGGGCCAACGTCCTGACTTTC
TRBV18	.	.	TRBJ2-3	CASSPRTSQADTQYF	TGTGCCAGCTCACCTCGAACTAGCCAGGCAGATACGCAGTATTTT
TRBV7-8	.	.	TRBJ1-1	CASSLDLGRAEAFF	TGTGCCAGCAGCTTAGATTTGGGGCGTGCTGAAGCTTTCTTT
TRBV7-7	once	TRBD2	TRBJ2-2	CASSRLAGATGELFF	TGTGCCAGCAGCCGACTAGCGGGGGCCACCGGGGAGCTGTTTTTT
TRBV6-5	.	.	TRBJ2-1	CASSYLGVSEQFF	TGTGCCAGCAGTTACCTCGGGGTTAGTGAGCAGTTCTTC
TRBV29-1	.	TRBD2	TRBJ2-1	CSVSYLAGYNTMSEQFF	TGCAGCGTTTCCTACTTAGCGGGGTATAATACAATGAGTGAACAGTTCTTC
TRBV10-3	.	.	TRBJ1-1	CAVSEQRGGKARHTEAFF	TGTGCCGTCAGTGAGCAAAGGGGGGGAAAGGCGCGGCACACTGAAGCTTTCTTT
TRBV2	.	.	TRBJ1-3	CASSEGHLLGNTIYF	TGTGCCAGCAGTGAAGGACATCTTCTCGGAAACACCATATATTTT
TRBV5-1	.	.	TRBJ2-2	CASSFLRVNTGELFF	TGCGCCAGCAGCTTCCTCAGGGTGAACACCGGGGAGCTGTTTTTT
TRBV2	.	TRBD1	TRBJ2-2	CASSEAFRTGVTGELFF	TGTGCCAGCAGTGAAGCCTTCAGGACAGGGGTTACCGGGGAGCTGTTTTTT
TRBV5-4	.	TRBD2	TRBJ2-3	CASSSGTRTDTQYF	TGTGCCAGCAGCAGCGGGACTAGAACAGATACGCAGTATTTT
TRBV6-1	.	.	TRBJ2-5	CASRGTGQETQYF	TGTGCCAGCAGAGGTACAGGGCAAGAGACCCAGTACTTC
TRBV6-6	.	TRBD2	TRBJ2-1	CASSFLAGVYNEQFF	TGTGCCAGCAGTTTTCTAGCGGGGGTTTACAATGAGCAGTTCTTC
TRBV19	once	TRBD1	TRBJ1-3	CASSDRVNGNTIYF	TGTGCCAGTAGCGACAGGGTCAACGGAAACACCATATATTTT
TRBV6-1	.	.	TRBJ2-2	CASSALPTGELFF	TGTGCCAGCAGTGCACTCCCCACCGGGGAGCTGTTTTTT
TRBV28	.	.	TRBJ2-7	CASIGTHLPREQYF	TGTGCCAGCATCGGGACTCACCTCCCTCGGGAGCAGTACTTC
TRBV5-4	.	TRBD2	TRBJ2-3	CASSPGLADTDTQYF	TGTGCCAGCAGCCCGGGACTAGCAGACACAGATACGCAGTATTTT
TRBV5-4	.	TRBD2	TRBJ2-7	CASSSLAGRSYEQYF	TGTGCCAGCAGCTCCCTAGCGGGGCGATCCTACGAGCAGTACTTC
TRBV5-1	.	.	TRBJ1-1	CASSLNTANTEAFF	TGCGCCAGCAGCTTGAACACCGCGAACACTGAAGCTTTCTTT
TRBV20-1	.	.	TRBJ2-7	CSARVSDEQYF	TGCAGTGCTAGAGTATCTGACGAGCAGTACTTC
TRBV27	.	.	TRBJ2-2	CASRFSGTTNTGELFF	TGTGCCAGCAGATTCTCCGGGACAACAAACACCGGGGAGCTGTTTTTT
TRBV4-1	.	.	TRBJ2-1	CASSFIRGEQFF	TGCGCCAGCAGCTTTATTAGGGGGGAGCAGTTCTTC
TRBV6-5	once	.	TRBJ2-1	CACSDSSYNEQFF	TGTGCCTGTTCCGACAGCTCCTACAATGAGCAGTTCTTC
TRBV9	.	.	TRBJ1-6	CASSVAGVNSPLHF	TGTGCCAGCAGCGTGGCAGGGGTTAATTCACCCCTCCACTTT
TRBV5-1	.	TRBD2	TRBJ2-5	CASSLGSGVETQYF	TGCGCCAGCAGCTTGGGAAGCGGGGTGGAGACCCAGTACTTC
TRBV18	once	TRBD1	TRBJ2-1	CASSLGTVNEQFF	TGTGCCAGCTCACTTGGGACAGTAAATGAGCAGTTCTTC
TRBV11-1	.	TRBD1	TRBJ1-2	CASSLGQGNYGYTF	TGTGCCAGCAGCCTAGGACAGGGGAACTATGGCTACACCTTC
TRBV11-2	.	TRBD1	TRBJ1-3	CASSLRTGAIQGDTIYF	TGTGCCAGCAGCTTAAGAACAGGGGCCATCCAAGGGGACACCATATATTTT
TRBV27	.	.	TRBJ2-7	CASSLSRFYEQYF	TGTGCCAGCAGTTTATCTCGGTTCTACGAGCAGTACTTC
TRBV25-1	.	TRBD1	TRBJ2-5	CASSPTPGQFTQETQYF	TGTGCCAGCAGTCCAACGCCGGGACAGTTTACCCAAGAGACCCAGTACTTC
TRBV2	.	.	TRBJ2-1	CASGQSYNEQFF	TGTGCCAGCGGGCAATCCTACAATGAGCAGTTCTTC
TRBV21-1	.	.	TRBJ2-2	CASSHFGTSGRGDTGELFF	TGTGCCAGCAGCCACTTTGGGACTAGCGGGAGGGGTGACACCGGGGAGCTGTTTTTT
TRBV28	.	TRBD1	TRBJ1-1	CASSRTGNTEAFF	TGTGCCAGCAGCCGGACAGGGAACACTGAAGCTTTCTTT
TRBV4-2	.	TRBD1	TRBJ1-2	CASSQDQGQPRYGYTF	TGTGCCAGCAGCCAAGATCAGGGACAGCCGAGGTATGGCTACACCTTC
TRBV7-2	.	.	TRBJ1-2	CASLVGEPNYGYTF	TGTGCCAGCCTTGTTGGGGAGCCGAACTATGGCTACACCTTC
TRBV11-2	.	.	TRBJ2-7	CASSLDRSYEQYF	TGTGCCAGCAGCTTAGACAGATCCTACGAGCAGTACTTC
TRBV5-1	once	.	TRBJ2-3	CASSPLLGGGDTQYF	TGCGCCAGCAGCCCTCTATTGGGCGGCGGGGATACGCAGTATTTT